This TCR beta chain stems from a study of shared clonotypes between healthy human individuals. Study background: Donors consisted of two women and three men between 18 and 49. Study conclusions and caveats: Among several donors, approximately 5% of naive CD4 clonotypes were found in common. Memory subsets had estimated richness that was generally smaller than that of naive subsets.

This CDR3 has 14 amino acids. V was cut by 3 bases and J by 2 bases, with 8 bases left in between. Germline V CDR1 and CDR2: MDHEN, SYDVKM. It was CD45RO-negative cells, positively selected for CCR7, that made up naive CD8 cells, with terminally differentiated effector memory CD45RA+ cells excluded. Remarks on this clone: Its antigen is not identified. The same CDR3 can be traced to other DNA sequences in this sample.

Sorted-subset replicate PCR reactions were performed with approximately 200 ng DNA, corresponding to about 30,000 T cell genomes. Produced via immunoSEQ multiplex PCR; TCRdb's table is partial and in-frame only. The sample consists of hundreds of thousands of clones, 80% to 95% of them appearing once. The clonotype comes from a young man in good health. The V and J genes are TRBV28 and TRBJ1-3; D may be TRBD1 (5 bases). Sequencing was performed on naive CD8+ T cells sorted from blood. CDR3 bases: TGTGCCAGCAGTTTGGGGGGGACTGGAAACACCATATATTTT. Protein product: CASSLGGTGNTIYF. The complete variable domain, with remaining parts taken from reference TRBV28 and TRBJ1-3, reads DVKVTQSSRYLVKRTGEKVFLECVQDMDHENMFWYRQDPGLGLRLIYFSYDVKMKEKGDIPEGYSVSREKKERFSLILESASTNQTSMYLCASSLGGTGNTIYFGEGSWLTVV.